A single sample is the source of the 15 T cell receptor beta chains below, sequenced in a study of CD8+ T cells in alopecia areata (dated by TCRdb to 2016 to 2019). To prepare the library, the immunoSEQ multiplex PCR assay was applied. RNA was extracted from all samples and reverse transcribed into cDNA, which served as template for TCR sequencing. Imported from immuneACCESS, the table was reduced by TCRdb to in-frame sequences with V and J called. These copies leave out some clones; in studies compared against another copy, an unresolved V gene accounts for under half, and the cause of the remainder is not known. For this sample, roughly 120,000 clones appear and none is a singleton. Roughly a fifth of the sample is taken by the ten largest. Input material: lesional skin. The receptors were gathered from a C3H/HeJ mouse with alopecia areata. This strain is characterized by the MHC haplotype H2-k.

Points on this clone: Here the gene names and germline are mouse. Read sequence stops 4 residues before the CDR3 end, and the germline J gene provides the missing end. This chain links TRBV13-3 with TRBJ2-2, with 8 bases aligning to TRBD2. J gave up 4 bases and V 0 bases, and 5 bases lay outside the gene matches. The CDR3 has 16 amino acids. From germline, CDR1 is NNHDY and CDR2 SYVADS. The DNA read from the CDR3 is TGTGCCAGCAGTGATGCACCGGACTGGGTCACCGGG. Translating it yields CASSDAPDWVTG. The full CDR3 is CASSDAPDWVTGQLYF.

This clone was recorded a few times. Gene names denote mouse genes. The read comes to an end 4 residues before the CDR3 does, leaving the germline J gene to fill in the end. The genes are TRBV14 and TRBJ2-5; the D gene is possibly TRBD1 (5 bases). Between the trimmed V and J ends, which lost 4 bases and 2 bases, there was a span of 8 bases. This CDR3 spans 13 amino acids. Germline V gene lookup returns CDR1 SGHDT and CDR2 FRDEAV. The CDR3 bases that were read are TGTGCCAGCAGTCGGACATCCCAAGAC. Encoded protein: CASSRTSQD. The full CDR3 sequence reads CASSRTSQDTQYF.

This clone occurred a few times. Gene names denote mouse genes. The CDR3 bases that were read are TGTGCCAGCAGTGGGACAGGGGGCGCCCCGAGCTCC. Amino acid sequence: CASSGTGGAPSS. The full CDR3 protein reads CASSGTGGAPSSDYTF. The chain combines TRBV13-3 with TRBJ1-2, with 11 bases that match TRBD1. The CDR3 extends 4 residues past the end of the read, so its final part is completed from the germline J gene. CDR1 NNHDY and CDR2 SYVADS come from the germline V gene. The CDR3 is 16 amino acids. The junction had 8 bases not matched to a gene; V was cut back by 3 bases and J by 4 bases.

This clone has only a few counts. Mouse names are used for the genes. Coverage ceases 4 residues before the CDR3 finishes, and the germline J gene fills in the end. The chain combines TRBV13-1 with TRBJ2-4; 13 bases are shared with TRBD2. The CDR3 covers 18 residues. V lost 2 bases to trimming and J lost 1 base; unmatched junction nucleotides: 7. Germline CDR1 and CDR2: NSHNY and SYGAGN. The sequenced CDR3 bases are TGTGCCAGCAGTGACCCGGACTGGGGGGGCGTTGGTCAAAAC. Translating gives CASSDPDWGGVGQN. The whole CDR3 reads CASSDPDWGGVGQNTLYF.

Note on this clone: All gene names here are mouse names. The CDR3 end is not reached by the read, which stops 4 residues before it; the germline J gene fills it in. The V gene is TRBV1, the J gene TRBJ1-1, with D possibly matching TRBD1 (5 bases). CDR3 length: 13 amino acids. The germline V gene encodes CDR1 NSQYPW and CDR2 LRSPGD (reference sequence). CDR3 DNA, as far as it was read: TGCACCTGCAGTGCAAGAGGACAAACA. Protein sequence: CTCSARGQT. The whole CDR3 protein is CTCSARGQTEVFF.

This clone was observed a handful of times. DNA and listed protein disagree at residue 9, so the protein shown here was translated from the DNA. Germline and genes here are mouse. The CDR3 is CTCSAHSNTLYF. Incomplete CDR3 DNA: TGCACCTGCAGTGCCCACAGCAATACG. The V call is TRBV1, the J call TRBJ1-3; D call uncertain. The missing CDR3 end, 3 residues past where the read stops, is filled in from the germline J gene. The CDR3 loop spans 12 amino acids. Trimming cost V 3 bases and J 7 bases, with 7 bases left between them. Germline CDR1 is NSQYPW and CDR2 is LRSPGD (reference sequence). Supplemented by reference TRBV1 and TRBJ1-3, the full variable domain reads VTLLEQNPRWRLVPRGQAVNLRCILKNSQYPWMSWYQQDLQKQLQWLFTLRSPGDKEVKSLPGADYLATRVTDTELRLQVANMSQGRTLYCTCSAHSNTLYFGEGSRLIVV.

In its sample, this clone was seen a few times. Genes and germline come from the mouse. The read ends 4 residues early relative to the CDR3; the germline J gene fills the gap. This rearrangement joins TRBV1 to TRBJ2-1; 11 positions match TRBD2. CDR3 length: 17 amino acids. V gave up 0 bases and J gave up 3 bases; unmatched junction bases: 4. The germline gives CDR1 NSQYPW, CDR2 LRSPGD (reference sequence). The CDR3 reads CTCSADRGLGVYAEQFF. The covered CDR3 bases are TGCACCTGCAGTGCAGATAGGGGACTGGGGGTCTATGCT.

Ten or more counts support this clone. Mouse gene names and germline throughout. The CDR3 end lies 4 residues beyond the end of the read and is filled in from the germline J gene. This rearrangement joins TRBV13-3 to TRBJ2-2; 8 positions agree with TRBD1. CDR3 size: 15 residues. V shed 2 bases, J shed 4 bases, and the junction held 4 bases outside the gene matches. Germline V gives CDR1 NNHDY, CDR2 SYVADS. The sequenced CDR3 bases are TGTGCCAGCAGTGACCCGACAGGGGCCACCGGG. Translated: CASSDPTGATG. The full-length CDR3 reads as CASSDPTGATGQLYF. The complete variable domain, with remaining parts taken from reference TRBV13-3 and TRBJ2-2, reads EAAVTQSPRSKVAVTGGKVTLSCHQTNNHDYMYWYRQDTGHGLRLIHYSYVADSTEKGDIPDGYKASRPSQENFSLILELASLSQTAVYFCASSDPTGATGQLYFGEGSKLTVL.

In this sample, this clone turned up a few times. All gene names here are mouse names. The read is 4 residues too short to cover the CDR3 end, so that end is filled in from the germline J gene. This chain links TRBV13-3 with TRBJ1-4; 9 bases fit TRBD1. The V gene end was trimmed by 4 bases and the J gene end by 0 bases; junction bases not matched to a gene: 4. Per the germline V gene, CDR1 is NNHDY and CDR2 is SYVADS. There are 16 residues in the CDR3. The sequenced CDR3 bases are TGTGCCAGCAGTCCGACAGGGGGTGTTTCCAACGAA. It is translated as CASSPTGGVSNE. The CDR3 in full is CASSPTGGVSNERLFF.

This clone was found a few times. Gene names and germline match the mouse. The CDR3 end is not reached by the read, which stops 4 residues before it; the germline J gene fills it in. This chain uses TRBV17 with TRBJ2-5; D perhaps matches TRBD1 (7 bases). Germline V gene data show CDR1 as MNHDT and CDR2 as YYDKIL. This CDR3 is 13 amino acids long. Partial CDR3 DNA: TGTGCTAGCAGTCCAAGGGGGCGAGAC. It translates to CASSPRGRD. The CDR3, in full, reads CASSPRGRDTQYF.

Details on this clone: The gene symbols are mouse symbols. The read terminates 4 residues before the CDR3 end, so the remaining end is supplied by the germline J gene. This chain uses TRBV13-3 with TRBJ1-1; D might be TRBD1 (5 bases). Germline V gene sequence: CDR1 NNHDY, CDR2 SYVADS. V lost 5 bases to trimming and J lost 4 bases, with 9 bases between them. CDR3 length: 12 residues. The sequenced CDR3 bases are TGTGCCAGCAGGGACAAAGTCACA. Translated: CASRDKVT. The full-length CDR3 reads as CASRDKVTEVFF.

In the case of this clone: The gene symbols are mouse symbols. The read is 4 residues too short to cover the CDR3 end, so that end is filled in from the germline J gene. V is TRBV19 and J is TRBJ2-1; TRBD1 matches 8 bases. This CDR3 comprises 15 residues. V was clipped by 4 bases and J by 0 bases; unmatched bases: 3. From germline, CDR1 is FNHDT and CDR2 SITEND (reference sequence). Incomplete CDR3 DNA: TGTGCCAGCAGTTGGGACAGGAGTAACTATGCT. Protein: CASSWDRSNYA. The whole CDR3 reads CASSWDRSNYAEQFF.

This clone was counted at least ten times. TCRdb's protein and the translated DNA diverge at residue 13; the protein reported here is the translation of the DNA. Mouse names are used for the genes. Sequencing ends 3 residues short of the CDR3 end; the germline J gene provides the rest. The rearrangement joins TRBV13-3 to TRBJ1-6; 9 bases map to TRBD1. TRBJ1-6 is assigned to the ORF class and has an uncertain function. After removal of 2 bases from V and 2 bases from J, the junction contained 2 bases not matched to a gene. The CDR3 has 16 residues. Germline CDR1 NNHDY, CDR2 SYVADS. Incomplete CDR3 DNA: TGTGCCAGCAGTGAAACAGGGGGCACCTATAATTCGCCC. The encoded protein is CASSETGGTYNSP. The CDR3 in its entirety is CASSETGGTYNSPLYF.

Concerning this clone: The gene names given are mouse names. The read terminates 4 residues before the CDR3 end, so the remaining end is supplied by the germline J gene. J is TRBJ2-1 and V is TRBV16; possible D gene TRBD2, 6 bases. Trimming removed 1 base from V and 0 bases from J, with 10 bases in between. The CDR3 spans 16 residues. Germline CDR1 and CDR2: SGHSA and FRNQAP. The sequenced CDR3 bases are TGTGCAAGCAGCTTAGGGGGACTCACTAACTATGCT. Its protein is CASSLGGLTNYA. The CDR3 as a whole reads CASSLGGLTNYAEQFF. The full variable domain, its missing parts supplied by reference TRBV16 and TRBJ2-1, is NAGVIQTPRHKVTGKGQEATLWCEPISGHSAVFWYRQTIVQGLEFLTYFRNQAPIDDSGMPKERFSAQMPNQSHSTLKIQSTQPQDSAVYLCASSLGGLTNYAEQFFGPGTRLTVL.

In regard to this clone: Mouse gene names and germline throughout. Read sequence stops 4 residues before the CDR3 end, and the germline J gene provides the missing end. The chain carries TRBV13-3 and TRBJ1-2; weak D call: TRBD1 (5 bases). CDR3 size: 13 residues. CDR1 is NNHDY, CDR2 SYVADS, per germline. The CDR3 spells CASSSQGGTDYTF. CDR3 DNA, as far as it was read: TGTGCCAGCAGCAGCCAGGGAGGGACC.